These T cell receptor beta chains were read from a single sample in a study of blood T cell repertoires in COVID-19. Some clones are missing from TCRdb's copy, which holds only in-frame ones; the method was immunoSEQ multiplex PCR. Found here are under 120,000 clones, around 80% of them singletons; the top ten hold under 25%. Sequenced: peripheral blood. Every receptor here comes from a man in his 70s with active or convalescent COVID-19. Both conserved end residues are part of each CDR3. Fields, in order: V gene, D gene, CDR3 length, J gene, clone size, CDR3 protein, CDR3 DNA. D genes are given only for firm matches. The listing skips clone size in some rows; elsewhere it reads once, few, many or a size class.

V gene: TRBV9; D gene: TRBD2; CDR3 length: 15; J gene: TRBJ2-3; clone size: few; CDR3 protein: CASSDSGRSPDTQYF; CDR3 DNA: TGTGCCAGCAGCGATAGCGGGAGAAGCCCAGATACGCAGTATTTT
V gene: TRBV5-6; D gene: .; CDR3 length: 14; J gene: TRBJ1-1; clone size: .; CDR3 protein: CASSLYFLNTEAFF; CDR3 DNA: TGTGCCAGCAGCTTGTATTTTCTGAACACTGAAGCTTTCTTT
V gene: TRBV4-2; D gene: TRBD2; CDR3 length: 16; J gene: TRBJ2-5; clone size: .; CDR3 protein: CASSQGGSSGRETQYF; CDR3 DNA: TGTGCCAGCAGCCAAGGGGGGTCTAGCGGCAGAGAGACCCAGTACTTC
V gene: TRBV2; D gene: .; CDR3 length: 12; J gene: TRBJ2-4; clone size: .; CDR3 protein: CASARGENIQYF; CDR3 DNA: TGTGCCAGCGCCAGGGGGGAAAACATTCAGTACTTC
V gene: TRBV27; D gene: .; CDR3 length: 15; J gene: TRBJ1-1; clone size: .; CDR3 protein: CASSLMPGPNTEAFF; CDR3 DNA: TGTGCCAGCAGTTTAATGCCAGGGCCGAACACTGAAGCTTTCTTT
V gene: TRBV5-1; D gene: TRBD1; CDR3 length: 15; J gene: TRBJ1-2; clone size: .; CDR3 protein: CASSLGTGGNYGYTF; CDR3 DNA: TGCGCCAGCAGCTTGGGGACAGGGGGCAACTATGGCTACACCTTC
V gene: TRBV5-8; D gene: TRBD1; CDR3 length: 15; J gene: TRBJ2-3; clone size: .; CDR3 protein: CASSHGQGDTDTQYF; CDR3 DNA: TGTGCCAGCAGCCATGGACAGGGAGACACAGATACGCAGTATTTT
V gene: TRBV6-1; D gene: .; CDR3 length: 17; J gene: TRBJ2-4; clone size: .; CDR3 protein: CASSEDLEALAKNIQYF; CDR3 DNA: TGTGCCAGCAGTGAAGATCTGGAAGCGCTAGCCAAAAACATTCAGTACTTC
V gene: TRBV3-1/TRBV3-2; D gene: .; CDR3 length: 13; J gene: TRBJ2-7; clone size: .; CDR3 protein: CASSQRGTYEQYF; CDR3 DNA: TGTGCCAGCAGCCAGCGGGGAACCTACGAGCAGTACTTC
V gene: TRBV29-1; D gene: .; CDR3 length: 12; J gene: TRBJ2-2; clone size: .; CDR3 protein: CSVEWAGGELFF; CDR3 DNA: TGCAGCGTTGAATGGGCAGGCGGGGAGCTGTTTTTT
V gene: TRBV19; D gene: TRBD1; CDR3 length: 16; J gene: TRBJ1-5; clone size: .; CDR3 protein: CASSIGDRRSNQPQHF; CDR3 DNA: TGTGCCAGTAGTATTGGGGACAGGCGTAGCAATCAGCCCCAGCATTTT
V gene: TRBV2; D gene: .; CDR3 length: 14; J gene: TRBJ1-1; clone size: once; CDR3 protein: CASSGVGGRTEAFF; CDR3 DNA: TGTGCCAGCAGTGGAGTAGGGGGAAGGACTGAAGCTTTCTTT
V gene: TRBV19; D gene: TRBD1; CDR3 length: 15; J gene: TRBJ1-5; clone size: few; CDR3 protein: CASSIRTGGEQPQHF; CDR3 DNA: TGTGCCAGTAGTATACGGACAGGGGGAGAGCAGCCCCAGCATTTT